A single T cell receptor beta chain is shown here with its context. Its target is not known. This sample stems from a study of T cells in narcolepsy. Background on the study: Patients with NT1 or NT2 and healthy control donors were enrolled. Study-wide points: Autoreactive clone sequences were missing from some blood memory CD4+ repertoires. Reportedly, autoreactive clonotypes were serially detected in patients' blood but not controls'.

Clones were sequenced by immunoSEQ multiplex PCR, and TCRdb holds only the in-frame ones, with some missing. Counted here are 25,000 or so clones, 85% occurring once; the ten biggest clones make up roughly 10%. Germline CDR1 SGHAT, CDR2 FQNNGV. The V gene end was trimmed by 6 bases and the J gene end by 0 bases; junction bases not matched to a gene: 5. The CDR3 consists of 16 residues. The clonotype was recovered from a human donor in good health. Sample: memory (CD45RA-) CD4+ T cells from blood. The chain uses TRBV11-2 and TRBJ2-1; 10 bases agree with TRBD2. CDR3 in DNA: TGTGCCAGCAGACATAGCGGGAGGAGCTCCTACAATGAGCAGTTCTTC. It specifies CASRHSGRSSYNEQFF.